The TCR beta chain under discussion was sequenced for a study of blood T cell repertoires in COVID-19 (dated by TCRdb to 2020 to 2021). About the investigation overall: The collaborator samples originated in the United States, Italy and Spain and spanned the acute and convalescent phases of COVID-19. The material from the prospective study consisted of cDNA or gDNA derived from T cells, B-cell-depleted T cells, or PBMCs. The dataset comprised deeply sampled blood TCRbeta repertoires from subjects exposed to, actively infected with, or recovered from COVID-19. The repertoires were released in a freely available public database intended as a resource for research on the immune response to SARS-CoV-2. The samples were drawn from the first 160 participants of the ongoing ImmuneRACE study and from 1,254 subjects provided by 6 global collaborators. Sample metadata almost always included a de-identified subject ID, COVID-19 status, age in years and sex. Where HLA class I and class II types were available, the types were taken from metadata supplied by the sample provider, not from assay-based typing.

Participants in the prospective study were aged roughly 18 to 100 years, lived in more than 20 United States geographic areas, and enrolled through a virtual design. In the prospective study, cohorts were assigned on the basis of participant-reported clinical history obtained from a screening survey and a study questionnaire. ImmuneRACE Cohort 3 recovered participants were defined by two consecutive negative NP/OP PCR tests, healthcare professional clearance, or symptom resolution. Each participant in the prospective study had whole blood, serum and a nasopharyngeal or oropharyngeal swab collected by mobile phlebotomists. Over an approximately 2-month period, participants in the prospective study had the option of providing additional blood draws and questionnaires. Before DNA extraction, prospective study blood samples were shipped either frozen or at room temperature. What the work shows at the level of the full study, not this receptor alone: How much clinical and demographic metadata was included differed by source and by participant, and the metadata was provided uncurated.

TCRbeta CDR3 regions were amplified from genomic DNA by means of the immunoSEQ Assay, a bias-controlled multiplex PCR. As for the authors' bioinformatics: The number of nucleated cells in each sample was estimated by amplification of reference gene primers within the assay. Sequence reads were collapsed and filtered to measure the absolute abundance of every unique TCRbeta CDR3 rearrangement. For each sample, productive Simpson clonality was calculated by taking the square root of Simpson's diversity index across productive rearrangements. TCRdb limited this immuneACCESS table to in-frame rearrangements with V and J called. A share of clones is missing; checked studies link under half to unresolved V genes, and the rest is unexplained. V, J and clone size are taken as reported in that table, and D and trimming were inferred from the DNA itself. This sample comprises some 300,000 clones, around 90% of them detected only once. The top ten clonotypes cover approximately 1% of the sample.

V loses 6 bases, J loses 1 base, and the germline ends lie 6 bases apart. From a lookup of the germline V gene, CDR1 and CDR2 are MDHEN and SYDVKM. Counted from cysteine to phenylalanine, this CDR3 has 12 amino acids. Just the 36-base CDR3 DNA is kept, in frame starting at base 1. With regard to this clone: Its antigen target is currently unknown. The input lacks base qualities; no much larger clone sits a single base away.

The clonotype comes from a woman aged 30 to 39 who had recovered from COVID-19. The V and J segments used are TRBV28 and TRBJ1-2, with no D gene named confidently. Sequenced input: PBMCs or T cells enriched from blood (not recorded which). The CDR3 here reads CASSPNNYGYTF. The DNA sequence reads TGTGCCAGCAGCCCCAATAACTATGGCTACACCTTC.